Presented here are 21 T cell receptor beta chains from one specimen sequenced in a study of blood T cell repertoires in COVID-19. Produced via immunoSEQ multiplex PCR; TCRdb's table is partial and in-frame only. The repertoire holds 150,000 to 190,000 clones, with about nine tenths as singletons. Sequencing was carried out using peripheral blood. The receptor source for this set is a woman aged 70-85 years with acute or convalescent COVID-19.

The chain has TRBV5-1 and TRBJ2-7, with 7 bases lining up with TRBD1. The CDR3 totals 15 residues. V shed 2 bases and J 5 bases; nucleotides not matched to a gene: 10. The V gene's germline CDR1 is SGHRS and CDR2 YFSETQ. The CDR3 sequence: CASSLPLNTGDEQYF. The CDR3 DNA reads TGCGCCAGCAGCTTACCACTTAATACAGGGGACGAGCAGTACTTC.

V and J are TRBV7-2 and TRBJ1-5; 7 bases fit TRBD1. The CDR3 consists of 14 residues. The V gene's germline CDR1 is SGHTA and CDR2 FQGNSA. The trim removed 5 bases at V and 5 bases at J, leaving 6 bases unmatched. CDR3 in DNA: TGTGCCAGCAGCCCGAACAGGGGTCATCAGCCCCAGCATTTT. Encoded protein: CASSPNRGHQPQHF.

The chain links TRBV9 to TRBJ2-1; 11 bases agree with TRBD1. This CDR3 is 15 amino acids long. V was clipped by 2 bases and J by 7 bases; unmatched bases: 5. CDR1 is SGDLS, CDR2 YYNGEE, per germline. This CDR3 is CASSVSGTGGNEQFF. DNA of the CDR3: TGTGCCAGCAGCGTTTCCGGGACAGGGGGGAATGAGCAGTTCTTC.

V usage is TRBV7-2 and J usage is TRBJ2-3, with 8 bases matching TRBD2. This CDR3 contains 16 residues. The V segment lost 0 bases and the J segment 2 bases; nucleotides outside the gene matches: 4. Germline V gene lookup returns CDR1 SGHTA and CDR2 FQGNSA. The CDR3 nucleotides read TGTGCCAGCAGCTTAGCTAAGCGGGGGTTCACAGATACGCAGTATTTT. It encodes CASSLAKRGFTDTQYF.

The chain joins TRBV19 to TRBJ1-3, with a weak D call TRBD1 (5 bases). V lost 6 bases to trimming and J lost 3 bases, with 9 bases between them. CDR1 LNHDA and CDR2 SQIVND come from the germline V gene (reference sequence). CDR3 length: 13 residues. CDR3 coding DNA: TGTGCCAGTAGCGGCAGGGTTGGAAACACCATATATTTT. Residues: CASSGRVGNTIYF.

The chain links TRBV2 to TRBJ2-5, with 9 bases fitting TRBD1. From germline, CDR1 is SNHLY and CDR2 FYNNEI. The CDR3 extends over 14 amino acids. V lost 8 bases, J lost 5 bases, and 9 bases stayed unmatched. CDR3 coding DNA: TGTGCCAGCGGGGGACAGGGCCCCTGGGAGACCCAGTACTTC. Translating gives CASGGQGPWETQYF.

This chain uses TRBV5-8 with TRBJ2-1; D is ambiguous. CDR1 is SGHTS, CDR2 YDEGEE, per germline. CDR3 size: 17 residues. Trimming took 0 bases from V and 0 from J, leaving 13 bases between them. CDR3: CASSLGYAVDSYNEQFF. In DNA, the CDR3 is TGTGCCAGCAGCTTGGGTTACGCGGTTGACTCCTACAATGAGCAGTTCTTC.

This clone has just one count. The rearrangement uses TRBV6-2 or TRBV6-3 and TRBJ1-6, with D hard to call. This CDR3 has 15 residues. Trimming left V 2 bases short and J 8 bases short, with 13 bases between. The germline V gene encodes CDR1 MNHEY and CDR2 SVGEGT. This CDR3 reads CASSYERAMYSPLHF. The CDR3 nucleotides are TGTGCCAGCAGTTACGAGAGGGCGATGTATTCACCCCTCCACTTT.

CDR3 in DNA: TGTGCCAGCAGTTTGGCGGGACTTTATAGCAATCAGCCCCAGCATTTT. Protein: CASSLAGLYSNQPQHF. J is TRBJ1-5 and V is TRBV28; weak D call: TRBD1 (5 bases). The germline V gene has CDR1 MDHEN and CDR2 SYDVKM. This CDR3 comprises 16 residues. Trimming removed 3 bases from V and 0 bases from J, with 12 bases in between.

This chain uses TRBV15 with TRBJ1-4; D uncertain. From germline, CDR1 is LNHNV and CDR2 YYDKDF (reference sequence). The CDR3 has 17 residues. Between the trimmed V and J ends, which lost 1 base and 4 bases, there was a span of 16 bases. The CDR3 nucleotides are TGTGCCACCAGCAGAGCCCCACCAGGACTGGATAATGAAAAACTGTTTTTT. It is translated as CATSRAPPGLDNEKLFF.

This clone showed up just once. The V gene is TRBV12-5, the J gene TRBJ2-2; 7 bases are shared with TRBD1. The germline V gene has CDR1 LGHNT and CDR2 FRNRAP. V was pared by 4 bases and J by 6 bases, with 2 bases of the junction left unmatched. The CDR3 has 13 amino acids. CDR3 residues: CASGSDRAGELFF. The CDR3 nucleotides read TGTGCTAGTGGTTCCGACAGGGCCGGGGAGCTGTTTTTT.

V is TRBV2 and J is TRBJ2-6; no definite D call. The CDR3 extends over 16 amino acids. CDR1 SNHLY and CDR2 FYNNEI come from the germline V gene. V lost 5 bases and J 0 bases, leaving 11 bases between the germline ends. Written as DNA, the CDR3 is TGTGCCAGCAGTATAGTACCCCCCTCTGGGGCCAACGTCCTGACTTTC. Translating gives CASSIVPPSGANVLTF.

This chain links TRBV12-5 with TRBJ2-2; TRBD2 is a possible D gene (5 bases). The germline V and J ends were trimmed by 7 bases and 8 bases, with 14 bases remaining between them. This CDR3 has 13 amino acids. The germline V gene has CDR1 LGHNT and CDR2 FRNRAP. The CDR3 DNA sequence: TGTGCTAGTGCGCAGAGTAGCGTTGGGGAGCTGTTTTTT. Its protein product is CASAQSSVGELFF.

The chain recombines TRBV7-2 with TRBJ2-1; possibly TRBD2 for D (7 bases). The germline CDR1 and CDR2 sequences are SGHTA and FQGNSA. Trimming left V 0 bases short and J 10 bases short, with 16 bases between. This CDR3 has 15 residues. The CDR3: CASSLAGGRRGEQFF. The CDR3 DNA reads TGTGCCAGCAGCTTAGCGGGGGGGCGGCGTGGGGAGCAGTTCTTC.

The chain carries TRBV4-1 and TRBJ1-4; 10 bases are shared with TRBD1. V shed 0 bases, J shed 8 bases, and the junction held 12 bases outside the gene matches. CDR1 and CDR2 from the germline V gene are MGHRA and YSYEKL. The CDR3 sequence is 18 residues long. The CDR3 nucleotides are TGCGCCAGCAGCCAAGACCTAGACAGGGGGCTGGTTGGGGAAAAACTGTTTTTT. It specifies CASSQDLDRGLVGEKLFF.

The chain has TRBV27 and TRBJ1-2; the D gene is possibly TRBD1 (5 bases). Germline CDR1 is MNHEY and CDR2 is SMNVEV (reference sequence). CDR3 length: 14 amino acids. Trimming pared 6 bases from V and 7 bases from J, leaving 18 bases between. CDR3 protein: CASRSGPRRGGYTF. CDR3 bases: TGTGCCAGCAGATCCGGGCCCCGTAGGGGTGGCTACACCTTC.

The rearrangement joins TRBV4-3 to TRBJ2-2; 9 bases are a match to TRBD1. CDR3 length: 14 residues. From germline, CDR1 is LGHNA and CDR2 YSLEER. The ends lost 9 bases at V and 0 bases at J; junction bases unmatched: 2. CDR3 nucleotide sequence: TGCGCCAGTGGACAGGGGACGAACACCGGGGAGCTGTTTTTT. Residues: CASGQGTNTGELFF.

The CDR3 bases are TGTGCCAGTAGTACAAGACAGGGGGTAAGAGAGACCCAGTACTTC. This gives the protein CASSTRQGVRETQYF. The chain uses TRBV19 and TRBJ2-5, with 9 bases that match TRBD1. This CDR3 has 15 residues. From germline, CDR1 is LNHDA and CDR2 SQIVND (reference sequence). V gave up 4 bases and J gave up 4 bases; unmatched junction bases: 7.

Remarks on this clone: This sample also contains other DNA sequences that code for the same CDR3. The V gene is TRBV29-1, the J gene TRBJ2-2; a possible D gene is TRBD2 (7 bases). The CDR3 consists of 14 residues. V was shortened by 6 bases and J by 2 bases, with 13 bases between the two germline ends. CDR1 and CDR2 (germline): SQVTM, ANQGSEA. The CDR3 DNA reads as TGCAGCGTCAGGACGGGGGGCAACACCGGGGAGCTGTTTTTT. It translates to CSVRTGGNTGELFF.

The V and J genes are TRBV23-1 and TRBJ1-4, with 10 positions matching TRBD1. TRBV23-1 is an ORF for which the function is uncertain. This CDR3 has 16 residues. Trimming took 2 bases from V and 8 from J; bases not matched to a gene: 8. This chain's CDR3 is CASSQLRQGAKEKLFF. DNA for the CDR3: TGCGCCAGCAGTCAACTCCGACAGGGGGCCAAGGAAAAACTGTTTTTT.

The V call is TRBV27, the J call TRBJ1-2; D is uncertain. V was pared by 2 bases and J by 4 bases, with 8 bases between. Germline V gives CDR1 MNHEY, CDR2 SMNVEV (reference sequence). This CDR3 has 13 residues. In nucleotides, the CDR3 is TGTGCCAGCAGTTTACGACCGGGCTATGGCTACACCTTC. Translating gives CASSLRPGYGYTF.